This entry concerns a single TCR beta chain. CDR3 length: 16 residues. From germline, CDR1 is SEHNR and CDR2 FQNEAQ (reference sequence). V gave up 6 bases and J gave up 3 bases, with 18 bases separating them. The data originate from a study of cytomegalovirus exposure and HLA in healthy donors. PCR amplification relied on 60 Vbeta primers (plus 13 Jbeta primers). Profiling relied on immunoSEQ multiplex PCR, and the TCRdb table lists in-frame clones only, not all of them. Of about 67,000 clones in the sample, around 80% were seen once. Sequencing was done on a sample of PBMCs. The chain employs TRBV7-9 and TRBJ1-5, with D possibly TRBD1 on 5 matching bases. This clonotype originated in a man between 40 and 49 years old in good health and CMV-seronegative. CDR3 coding DNA: TGTGCCAGCAGTTACTCGGGGACTGAGTCCAATCAGCCCCAGCATTTT. Its protein is CASSYSGTESNQPQHF.